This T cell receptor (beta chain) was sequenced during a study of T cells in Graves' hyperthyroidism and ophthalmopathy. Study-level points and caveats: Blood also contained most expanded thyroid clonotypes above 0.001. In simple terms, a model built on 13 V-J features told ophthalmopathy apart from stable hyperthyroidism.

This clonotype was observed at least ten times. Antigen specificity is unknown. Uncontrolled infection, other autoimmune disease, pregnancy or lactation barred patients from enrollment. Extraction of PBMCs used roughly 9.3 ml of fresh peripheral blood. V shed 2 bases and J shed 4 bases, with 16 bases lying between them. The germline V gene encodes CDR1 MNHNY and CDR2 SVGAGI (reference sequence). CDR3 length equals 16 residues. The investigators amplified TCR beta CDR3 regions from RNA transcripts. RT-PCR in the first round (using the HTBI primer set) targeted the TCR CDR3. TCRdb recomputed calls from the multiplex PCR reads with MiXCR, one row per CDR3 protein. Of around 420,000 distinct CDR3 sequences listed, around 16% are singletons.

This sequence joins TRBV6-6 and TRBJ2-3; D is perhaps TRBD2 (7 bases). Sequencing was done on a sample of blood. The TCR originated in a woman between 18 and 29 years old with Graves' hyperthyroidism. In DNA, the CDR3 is TGTGCCAGCAGTTACCTGGGGAGGGGGTCGGCAGATACGCAGTATTTT. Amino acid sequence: CASSYLGRGSADTQYF.